The 20 T cell receptor beta chains below come from one sample, sequenced in a study of metastatic and nonmetastatic thyroid tumors (dated by TCRdb to the early 2020s). No treatment had been received by any patient before thyroid surgery. Libraries were built with PCR. TCRdb shows the sequencer as Illumina HiSeq 4000. In-frame beta chains were kept once TCRdb had trimmed the public reads at Q25 with fastp and called clones with MiXCR. This sample holds approximately 22,000 clones; 11% were observed only once. In total, the top ten clones hold roughly 8% of the sample. The sample was blood. The receptor source for this set is a female donor with papillary thyroid cancer or a benign thyroid nodule (not recorded which). Some clones in this sample may be carry-over from other donors' samples.

In this sample, this clone turned up many times. The CDR3 protein is CASSLRGPGELFF. In DNA, the CDR3 is TGTGCCAGCAGCTTGCGGGGTCCCGGGGAGCTGTTTTTT. The V call is TRBV5-5, the J call TRBJ2-2; tentative D call: TRBD2 (5 bases). The CDR3 loop spans 13 amino acids. The germline V gene encodes CDR1 SGHKS and CDR2 YYEKEE (reference sequence). Trimming left V 1 base short and J 6 bases short, with 7 bases between.

In this sample, this clone turned up many times. V gene TRBV25-1 combines with J gene TRBJ2-7, with D perhaps matching TRBD1 (5 bases). Trimming took off 4 bases at V and 2 bases at J, with 9 bases between the two ends. The CDR3 sequence is 13 residues long. The germline gives CDR1 MGHDK, CDR2 SYGVNS. In DNA form, the CDR3 reads TGTGCCAGCAGTGGTGGCAGGGCCTACGAGCAGTACTTC. The encoded protein is CASSGGRAYEQYF.

In regard to this clone: The germline gene is not matched at one end of the junction; a read error may be the cause. The genes are TRBV24-1 and TRBJ2-6; 13 bases map to TRBD2. This CDR3 contains 19 residues. Looked up from germline, CDR1 is KGHDR and CDR2 is SFDVKD. In nucleotides, the CDR3 is TGTGCCACCAGTGATAATCAGGGACTAGCGGGATTTGGGGCCAACGTCCTGACCTTC. Its translation: CATSDNQGLAGFGANVLTF.

This clone appeared many times. This chain joins TRBV7-2 and TRBJ1-2; D is undetermined. The V gene lost 4 bases and the J gene lost 10 bases, with 19 bases spanning the gap. The germline CDR1 and CDR2 sequences are SGHTA and FQGNSA. The CDR3 covers 14 residues. CDR3 bases: TGTGCCAGCAGCTCCGCGGGGATTCGGATGGACTACACCTTC. Amino acids: CASSSAGIRMDYTF.

This clone was picked up many times. The chain joins TRBV7-3 to TRBJ2-7, with D possibly TRBD1 on 5 matching bases. CDR1 and CDR2 (germline): SGHTA, FQGTGA. The V end lost 3 bases, the J end lost 0 bases, and 21 bases lay between the germline ends. This CDR3 spans 18 amino acids. CDR3 coding DNA: TGTGCCAGCAGCTTTCTCTCCGAGACAGACCGAAGCTCCTACGAGCAGTACTTC. It encodes CASSFLSETDRSSYEQYF.

Ten or more counts support this clone. The V gene is TRBV2, the J gene TRBJ2-1; 11 bases match TRBD2. The CDR3 is 17 residues long. Trimming cost V 4 bases and J 7 bases; bases outside gene matches: 12. Germline V gives CDR1 SNHLY, CDR2 FYNNEI. CDR3 sequence: CASSGGSGRASANEQFF. The DNA of the CDR3 is TGTGCCAGCAGTGGGGGTAGCGGGAGGGCCTCTGCAAATGAGCAGTTCTTC. Combining the CDR3 with reference TRBV2 and TRBJ2-1 gives the whole variable domain EPEVTQTPSHQVTQMGQEVILRCVPISNHLYFYWYRQILGQKVEFLVSFYNNEISEKSEIFDDQFSVERPDGSNFTLKIRSTKLEDSAMYFCASSGGSGRASANEQFFGPGTRLTVL.

The sample holds a few counts of this clone. Possible read error: a much larger clone is one base away. The V gene is TRBV11-3, the J gene TRBJ2-1; D remains unclear. CDR3 size: 12 residues. Per the germline V gene, CDR1 is SGHNT and CDR2 is YENEEA. The DNA of the CDR3 is TGTGCCAGCAGCTTGGGGTCCGATGAGCAGTCCTTC. Translation: CASSLGSDEQSF.

This clone was counted many times. This CDR3 is CASKNRNQPQHF. The DNA of the CDR3 is TGTGCCAGCAAAAACAGGAATCAGCCCCAGCATTTT. The V gene is TRBV6-2 or TRBV6-3, the J gene TRBJ1-5; TRBD1 is a possible D gene (5 bases). From germline, CDR1 is MNHEY and CDR2 SVGEGT. The V gene lost 7 bases and the J gene lost 4 bases, with 8 bases spanning the gap. The CDR3 sequence is 12 residues long.

Details on this clone: Given a much more abundant clone one base away, this may be a read error. This chain links TRBV5-1 with TRBJ2-5; 12 positions match TRBD1. Per the germline V gene, CDR1 is SGHRS and CDR2 is YFSETQ. The CDR3 has 16 residues. CDR3 region: CASSRGTGGHQEIQYF. The CDR3 DNA is TGCGCCAGCAGCCGTGGGACAGGGGGCCACCAAGAGATCCAGTACTTC.

This clone was observed many times. The chain carries TRBV7-3 and TRBJ2-1; 8 bases are shared with TRBD2. The ends lost 6 bases at V and 7 bases at J; junction bases unmatched: 5. The length of the CDR3 is 13 residues. Germline values: CDR1 SGHTA, CDR2 FQGTGA. DNA of the CDR3: TGTGCCAGCAGGGGAGCGGGAGAAAATGAGCAGTTCTTC. It translates to CASRGAGENEQFF.

This clone was observed at least ten times. The V and J genes are TRBV10-2 and TRBJ2-3; no firm D call. The J call is uncertain, as TRBJ1-5 better fits the DNA end. Germline values: CDR1 WSHSY, CDR2 SAAADI. This CDR3 is 11 amino acids long. The CDR3 loop is CASSPTGTQHF. The CDR3 nucleotides read TGCGCCAGCAGCCCGACCGGTACGCAGCATTTT.

In this sample, this clone turned up many times. V gene TRBV12-5 combines with J gene TRBJ2-2; TRBD2 is a possible D gene (6 bases). The CDR3 runs to 17 residues. CDR1 and CDR2 from the germline V gene are LGHNT and FRNRAP. The V end was cut by 0 bases, the J end by 5 bases, with 16 bases between. This CDR3 reads CASGLVLAAGFTGELFF. The CDR3 coding sequence is TGTGCTAGTGGTTTGGTATTGGCGGCGGGGTTTACCGGGGAGCTGTTTTTT.

The sample holds a few counts of this clone. This chain joins TRBV6-2 or TRBV6-3 and TRBJ1-2, with D possibly being TRBD1 (5 bases). Trimming stripped 0 bases from V and 3 bases from J, with 14 bases between. The length of the CDR3 is 16 residues. CDR1 is MNHEY and CDR2 is SVGEGT in the germline V gene. The CDR3, as DNA: TGTGCCAGCAGTTACTCATCCCTGGGGCACTACTATGGCTACACCTTC. It encodes CASSYSSLGHYYGYTF.

There are many counts of this clone. V gene TRBV7-2 combines with J gene TRBJ2-1; maybe TRBD1 (6 bases). The germline V gene encodes CDR1 SGHTA and CDR2 FQGNSA. The CDR3 has 14 residues. V gave up 1 base and J gave up 6 bases, with 10 bases separating them. Here the CDR3 reads CASSLDHRANEQFF. DNA for the CDR3: TGTGCCAGCAGCTTAGACCACAGGGCCAATGAGCAGTTCTTC.

This clone was counted many times. The J gene is TRBJ1-2, the V gene TRBV5-5, with D tentatively TRBD1 (5 bases). Trimming pared 7 bases from V and 7 bases from J, leaving 23 bases between. CDR3 size: 15 residues. Germline V gene lookup returns CDR1 SGHKS and CDR2 YYEKEE (reference sequence). CDR3 sequence (DNA): TGTGCCAGCCAGGCTCAACCAGCTTGGGGGGGTGGCTACACCTTC. It translates to CASQAQPAWGGGYTF.

This clone was seen at least ten times. The rearrangement uses TRBV5-1 and TRBJ2-7, with 8 bases lining up with TRBD2. The CDR3 runs to 15 residues. The germline V gene encodes CDR1 SGHRS and CDR2 YFSETQ. V shed 3 bases, J shed 0 bases, and the junction held 5 bases outside the gene matches. CDR3 nucleotides: TGCGCCAGCAGCTCCGGACTAGCCAGCTCCTACGAGCAGTACTTC. Its translation: CASSSGLASSYEQYF.

This clone occurred many times. V gene TRBV7-9 combines with J gene TRBJ2-5; D call uncertain. V lost 5 bases and J 3 bases, leaving 10 bases between the germline ends. Per germline, CDR1 SEHNR and CDR2 FQNEAQ (reference sequence). The CDR3 runs 13 residues. CDR3 region: CASSHTPEETQYF. The CDR3 DNA reads TGTGCCAGCAGCCACACACCTGAAGAGACCCAGTACTTC.

In its sample, this clone was seen many times. A read error is possible here, since a much larger clone lies one base away. Within the sample, other DNA sequences also encode this same CDR3. This chain uses TRBV28 with TRBJ1-6; tentatively, D is TRBD1 (6 bases). The germline V and J ends were trimmed by 3 bases and 13 bases, with 19 bases remaining between them. The CDR3 covers 15 residues. Per the germline V gene, CDR1 is MDHEN and CDR2 is SYDVKM. In DNA form, the CDR3 reads TGTGCCAGCAGTTTTCCCCAGGGGTCGGGTTCGCCCCTCCACTTT. This gives the protein CASSFPQGSGSPLHF.

This clone was seen repeatedly, ten times or more. The chain recombines TRBV6-4 with TRBJ2-3; 10 bases map to TRBD2. This CDR3 region has 15 residues. Looked up from germline, CDR1 is MRHNA and CDR2 is SNTAGT. V was clipped by 6 bases and J by 1 base; unmatched bases: 4. In DNA, the CDR3 is TGTGCCAGCAGCCCCGGGACTAGCGGCACAGATACGCAGTATTTT. The encoded protein is CASSPGTSGTDTQYF.

This clone was recorded many times. The rearrangement links TRBV4-1 to TRBJ2-3; D not certain. This CDR3 region has 16 residues. Trimming took off 1 base at V and 5 bases at J, with 16 bases between the two ends. CDR1 and CDR2 (germline): MGHRA, YSYEKL. DNA of the CDR3: TGCGCCAGCAGCCAAGGCGCCGTGGTCCTAGTAGATACGCAGTATTTT. Translating it yields CASSQGAVVLVDTQYF.